This TCR beta chain emerged from a study of beta chain features in type 1 diabetes. Regarding the study as a whole: There was no resolution here of whether HLA type influences TCRB rearrangement.

The entirety of the isolated RNA underwent reverse transcription, so expressed TCRB transcripts were sequenced. Only in-frame clones appear in the TCRdb table, and some are missing; sequencing was by immunoSEQ multiplex PCR. Counted here are about 180,000 clones, about an eighth occurring once; the ten biggest clones make up approximately 0.62%. CDR1 and CDR2 from the germline V gene are MDHEN and SYDVKM. The CDR3 runs 12 residues. Deletions cut 8 bases from V and 8 bases from J, with 13 bases between. CD4+ naive, central memory, regulatory and stem cell-like memory subsets were isolated by sorting on CD45RO/CCR7/CD25/CD127/CD95/CD27. Of note for this clone: Antigen specificity is unknown.

The rearrangement uses TRBV28 and TRBJ2-4; D unresolved. The source material was central memory CD4+ T cells from blood. This TCR derives from a woman aged 18 to 35 in good health. DNA of the CDR3: TGTGCCAGCGAGACTTCGTGGGACATTCAGTACTTC. This gives the protein CASETSWDIQYF.